Sequencing of this TCR beta chain was carried out in a study of T cells in Graves' hyperthyroidism and ophthalmopathy. CDR1 and CDR2 (germline): MNHEY, SVGEGT. The CDR3 has 12 residues. V was clipped by 6 bases and J by 7 bases, with 13 bases between them. Regarding this clonotype: Its antigen is undetermined.

RNA transcripts were the template for amplifying TCR beta CDR3 regions. With the HTBI primer set, the TCR CDR3 went through a first round of RT-PCR. TCRdb used MiXCR to reprocess the multiplex PCR reads, holding one entry per CDR3 protein. The sample consists of some 500,000 distinct CDR3 sequences, 16% of them appearing once. Patients with uncontrolled infections, other autoimmune diseases, pregnancy or lactation were excluded. Out of roughly 9.1 ml of fresh peripheral blood came the PBMCs. Broader study findings: With a median lead of approximately six months before onset, the model predicted ophthalmopathy. Separating ophthalmopathy from stable hyperthyroidism was achieved by a 13 V-J model.

The chain uses TRBV6-2 or TRBV6-3 and TRBJ2-7; D tentatively reads TRBD1 or TRBD2 (5 bases each). Material: blood. This TCR derives from a woman aged 25 to 39 with Graves' ophthalmopathy. The CDR3 sequence: CASSHKGREQYF. For the CDR3, the DNA is TGTGCCAGCAGCCACAAGGGGAGAGAGCAGTACTTC.